A single sample is the source of the 2 T cell receptor beta chains below, sequenced in a study of blood T cells in healthy people across ages. Alongside a J-beta primer mix, a sample-barcoded 5' primer served in a second PCR lasting roughly 7 to 11 cycles. One entry per CDR3 protein, called by TCRdb with MiXCR from the 5' RACE reads. This sample carries around 1,800,000 distinct CDR3 sequences, approximately 40% of them seen once, and the ten largest clones take approximately 22%. The sequencing input was blood. Source of these receptors: a human donor in good health.

This clonotype was seen a handful of times. The CDR3 DNA reads TGTGCCAGCAGCGCGTGGACAGCAAATGAGCAGTTCTTC. Protein sequence: CASSAWTANEQFF. The genes are TRBV7-2 and TRBJ2-1, with D perhaps TRBD1 (6 bases). Trimming removed 5 bases from V and 7 bases from J, with 12 bases in between. CDR1 SGHTA and CDR2 FQGNSA come from the germline V gene. The CDR3 length is 13 residues.

The chain combines TRBV29-1 with TRBJ1-2, with TRBD1 as a possible D gene (6 bases). This CDR3 region has 13 residues. V lost 5 bases to trimming and J lost 5 bases, with 15 bases between them. Germline V gives CDR1 SQVTM, CDR2 ANQGSEA. This CDR3 reads CSVRDNGSYGYTF. For the CDR3, the DNA is TGCAGCGTTCGGGACAACGGATCGTATGGCTACACCTTC.